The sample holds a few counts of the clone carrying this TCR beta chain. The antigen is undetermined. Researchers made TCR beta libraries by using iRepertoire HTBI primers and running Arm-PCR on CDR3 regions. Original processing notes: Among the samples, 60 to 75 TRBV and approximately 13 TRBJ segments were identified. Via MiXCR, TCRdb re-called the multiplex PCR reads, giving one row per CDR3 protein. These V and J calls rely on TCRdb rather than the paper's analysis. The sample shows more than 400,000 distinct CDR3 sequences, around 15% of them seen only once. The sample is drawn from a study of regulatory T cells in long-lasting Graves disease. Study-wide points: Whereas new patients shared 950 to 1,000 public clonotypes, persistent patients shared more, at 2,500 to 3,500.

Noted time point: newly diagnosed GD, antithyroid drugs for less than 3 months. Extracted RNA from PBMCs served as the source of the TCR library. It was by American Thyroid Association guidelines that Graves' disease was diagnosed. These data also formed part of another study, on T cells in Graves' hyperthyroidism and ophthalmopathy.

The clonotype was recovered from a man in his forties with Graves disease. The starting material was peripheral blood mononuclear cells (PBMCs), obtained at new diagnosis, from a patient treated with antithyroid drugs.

The CDR3 nucleotides are TGCGCCAGCAGCCAAGTGTTAGCGGGAGGAATAAATGAGCAGTTCTTC. It translates to CASSQVLAGGINEQFF. V usage is TRBV4-1 and J usage is TRBJ2-1, with 10 positions matching TRBD2. There are 16 residues in the CDR3. Germline-derived CDR1 and CDR2 are MGHRA and YSYEKL. V lost 1 base and J lost 7; bases outside the gene matches: 7.